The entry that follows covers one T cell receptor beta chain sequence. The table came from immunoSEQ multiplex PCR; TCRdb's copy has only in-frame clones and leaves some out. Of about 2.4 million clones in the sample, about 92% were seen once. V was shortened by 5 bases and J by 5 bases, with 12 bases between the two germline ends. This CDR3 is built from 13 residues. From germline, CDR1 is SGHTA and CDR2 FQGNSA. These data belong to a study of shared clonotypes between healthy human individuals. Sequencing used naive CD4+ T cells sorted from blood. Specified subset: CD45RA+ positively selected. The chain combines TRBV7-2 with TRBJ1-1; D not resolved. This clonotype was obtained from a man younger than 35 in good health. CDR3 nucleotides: TGTGCCAGCAGCCGACCAGAGTATACTGAAGCTTTCTTT. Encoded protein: CASSRPEYTEAFF.